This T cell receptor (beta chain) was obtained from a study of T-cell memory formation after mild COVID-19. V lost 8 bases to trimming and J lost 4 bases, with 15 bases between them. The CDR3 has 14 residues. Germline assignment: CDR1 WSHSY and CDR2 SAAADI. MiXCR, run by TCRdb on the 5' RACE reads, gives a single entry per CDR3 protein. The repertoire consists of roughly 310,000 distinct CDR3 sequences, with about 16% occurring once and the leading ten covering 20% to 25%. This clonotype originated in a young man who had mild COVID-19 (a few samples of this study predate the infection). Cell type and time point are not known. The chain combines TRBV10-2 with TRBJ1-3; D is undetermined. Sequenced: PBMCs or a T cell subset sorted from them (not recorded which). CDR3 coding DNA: TGCGCCAGCGGGCGCGGCCTGGACGGAAACACCATATATTTT. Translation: CASGRGLDGNTIYF.